Listed below are T cell receptor beta chains from one sample, sequenced in a study of T-cell reconstitution after alpha-beta-depleted transplantation in children. Each CDR3 protein gets one entry after TCRdb re-called the PCR reads with MiXCR. The sample gives 700,000 to 850,000 distinct CDR3 sequences, about 16% of which show up once; roughly 4.8% is in the top ten. Source: PBMCs, mostly from graft donor cells, taken 360 days after TCRalphabeta/CD19-depleted stem cell transplant. The receptors shown here come from a male patient aged 10 to 17 who had a stem cell transplant for acute lymphoblastic leukemia, so the T cells may come from the graft donor. The CDR3 runs from the conserved cysteine through the conserved F or W. Fields, in order: J gene, V gene, CDR3 protein.

>TRBJ2-3|TRBV4-2
CASSPWEGFTDTQYF
>TRBJ2-3|TRBV4-1
CASSQIGRTDNTQYF
>TRBJ2-7|TRBV5-6
CASSHGQEYSYEQYF
>TRBJ1-1|TRBV20-1
CSVRVGAFF
>TRBJ2-7|TRBV5-5
CASSFNGGSYEQYF
>TRBJ2-3|TRBV6-5
CASSYSLTGGADTQYF
>TRBJ2-1|TRBV3-1
CASSHGVAAEEQFF
>TRBJ2-1|TRBV5-1
CASSLGSSGYNEQFF
>TRBJ1-3|TRBV20-1
CSATIDNSGNTIYF
>TRBJ1-2|TRBV5-1
CASSLDSHYGYTF
>TRBJ1-1|TRBV3-1
CASSQVPRGTEAFF
>TRBJ2-5|TRBV6-5
CASSYVRAETQYF
>TRBJ1-1|TRBV20-1
CSASANKAEAFF
>TRBJ1-1|TRBV10-3
CAISRTVNTEAFF
>TRBJ2-4|TRBV29-1
CSVGGDNIQYF
>TRBJ2-2|TRBV10-2
CASSAGTSITGELFF
>TRBJ2-7|TRBV12-3/TRBV12-4
CASTPVLGGWGEQYF
>TRBJ2-2|TRBV20-1
CSARVHGTGELFF
>TRBJ2-2|TRBV29-1
CSVDGNTGELFF
>TRBJ2-5|TRBV9
CASSVDGTVQETQYF
>TRBJ2-2|TRBV7-6
CASSPHRSTGELFF
>TRBJ2-1|TRBV11-2
CASSLERSSYNEQFF
>TRBJ2-5|TRBV11-2
CASSLFSGIAGLGETQYF
>TRBJ2-7|TRBV7-2
CASSFYSGTAPYEQYF
>TRBJ2-1|TRBV20-1
CSAYLLKLGRALGDEQFF
>TRBJ2-7|TRBV6-1
CASRTLTAPNRDTSNEQYF
>TRBJ2-1|TRBV19
CASSTLSLASEQFF
>TRBJ2-5|TRBV5-1
CASSLGGLAGQETQYF
>TRBJ1-1|TRBV13
CASRLWATEAFF
>TRBJ1-4|TRBV11-2
CASSLVSTDNEKLFF
>TRBJ1-2|TRBV5-1
CASSLASLWTGRIGYTF
>TRBJ2-3|TRBV20-1
CSAPGTSGITDTQYF
>TRBJ2-7|TRBV5-1
CASSSPPSNSGRFPYEQYF
>TRBJ2-7|TRBV5-1
CASSPNIWEQYF
>TRBJ2-5|TRBV5-1
CASSPAWDRGQETQYF
>TRBJ2-7|TRBV2
CASSESLAGALLDEQYF
>TRBJ2-1|TRBV13
CASRGLANYNEQFF
>TRBJ2-5|TRBV10-3
CASKGLAGEETQYF
>TRBJ2-3|TRBV7-8
CASSLTVVTDTQYF
>TRBJ2-1|TRBV20-1
CSAAELAGTYNEQFF
>TRBJ2-1|TRBV5-1
CASSAGGENENEQFF
>TRBJ2-1|TRBV5-1
CASSLVASGGYNEQFF
>TRBJ1-1|TRBV7-6
CASSRWPVNTEAFF
>TRBJ2-7|TRBV11-2
CASTISVAGLDEQYF
>TRBJ2-1|TRBV4-1
CASSPRGGLGNGEQFF
>TRBJ2-7|TRBV7-3
CASSFSGRVTYEQYF
>TRBJ1-5|TRBV9
CASSVGVSPGQPQHF
>TRBJ2-3|TRBV29-1
CSVEPPLLSSTDTQYF
>TRBJ2-3|TRBV2
CASSTGQLNTQYF
>TRBJ2-7|TRBV5-1
CASRGIRDEQYF
>TRBJ2-7|TRBV5-1
CASNPTKLSSYEQYF
>TRBJ2-5|TRBV6-5
CASSFVSGSTETQYF
>TRBJ1-1|TRBV6-5
CASSYWQARNTEAFF
>TRBJ2-5|TRBV20-1
CSADGTGLQETQYF